This T cell receptor beta chain was recorded in a study of technical replicates of blood from a handful of donors. The CDR3 extends over 17 amino acids. V lost 1 base and J lost 9, with 25 bases in between. The germline CDR1 and CDR2 sequences are SEHNR and FQNEAQ (reference sequence). Profiling relied on immunoSEQ multiplex PCR, and the TCRdb table lists in-frame clones only, not all of them. The sample has tens of thousands of clones, nearly 98% seen once. This TCR derives from a human donor in good health. This chain uses TRBV7-9 with TRBJ2-7; TRBD2 is a possible D gene (6 bases). The material sequenced was T cells isolated from PBMCs. CDR3 DNA sequence: TGTGCCAGCAGCTTAGATCCCTGGACGGGACGGACTATAGTGCAGTACTTC. This sequence encodes CASSLDPWTGRTIVQYF.